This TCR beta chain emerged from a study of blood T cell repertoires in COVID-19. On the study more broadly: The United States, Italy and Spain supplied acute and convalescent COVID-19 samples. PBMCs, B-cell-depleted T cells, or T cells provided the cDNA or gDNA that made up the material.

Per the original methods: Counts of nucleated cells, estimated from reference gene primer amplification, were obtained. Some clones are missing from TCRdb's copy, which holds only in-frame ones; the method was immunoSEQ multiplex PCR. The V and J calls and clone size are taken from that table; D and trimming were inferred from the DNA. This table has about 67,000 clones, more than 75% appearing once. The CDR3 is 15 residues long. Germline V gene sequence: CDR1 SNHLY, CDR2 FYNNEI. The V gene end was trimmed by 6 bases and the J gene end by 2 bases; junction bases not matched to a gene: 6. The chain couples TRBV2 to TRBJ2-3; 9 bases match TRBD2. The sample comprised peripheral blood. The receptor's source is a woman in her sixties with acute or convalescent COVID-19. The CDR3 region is CASSGLAGATDTQYF. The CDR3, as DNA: TGTGCCAGCAGCGGATTAGCGGGAGCCACAGATACGCAGTATTTT.